The TCR beta chain under discussion was sequenced for a study of persistence of HIV-infected CD4 T cells. Study as a whole: Anti-CD3/anti-CD28 beads activated more cells than antigen stimulation did.

The libraries were made with immunoSEQ version 4 in survey mode. Each sample used up to roughly 1 ug genomic DNA diluted to approximately 9 ng/uL. Profiled with immunoSEQ multiplex PCR; TCRdb holds only in-frame clones, not every one. The sample lists 43,000 or so clones; roughly 90% were seen once. This clone has just a few counts. Its antigen remains unknown. This nonspecific control used anti-CD3/anti-CD28 bead stimulation of CD4+ T cells. Sorting selected CD4+ T cells upregulating both CD40 ligand and CD69. These HIV-1-infected adults initiated suppressive ART in chronic infection. Undetectable plasma HIV-1 RNA below 50 copies/mL lasted at least 4 years. V lost 4 bases and J 4 bases, leaving 15 bases between the germline ends. This CDR3 is built from 15 residues. The germline V gene encodes CDR1 MNHEY and CDR2 SVGEGT.

Sequencing was performed on CD4+ T cells sorted from PBMCs after approximately 20-hour stimulation, taken from a patient who received antiretroviral therapy. The clonotype comes from an adult man with HIV who was CMV-seropositive. V gene TRBV6-2 or TRBV6-3 combines with J gene TRBJ2-3, with TRBD2 as a possible D gene (5 bases). The CDR3 nucleotides are TGTGCCAGCAGTTCCACACACGGACTCCCAGATACGCAGTATTTT. Translating it yields CASSSTHGLPDTQYF.